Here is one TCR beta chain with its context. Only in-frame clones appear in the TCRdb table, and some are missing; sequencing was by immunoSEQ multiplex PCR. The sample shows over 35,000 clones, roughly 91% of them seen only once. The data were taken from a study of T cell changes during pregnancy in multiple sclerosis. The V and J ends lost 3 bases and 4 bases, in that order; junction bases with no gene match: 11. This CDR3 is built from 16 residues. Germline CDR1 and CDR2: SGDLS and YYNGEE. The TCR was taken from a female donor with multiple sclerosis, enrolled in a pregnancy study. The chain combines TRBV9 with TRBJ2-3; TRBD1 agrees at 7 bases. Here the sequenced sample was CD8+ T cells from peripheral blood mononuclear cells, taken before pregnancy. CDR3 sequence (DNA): TGTGCCAGCAGCGAGATCCGGACAGGTTTTTCAGATACGCAGTATTTT. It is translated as CASSEIRTGFSDTQYF.